Listed below are T cell receptor beta chains from one sample, sequenced in a study of shared clonotypes between healthy human individuals. Sequenced by immunoSEQ multiplex PCR; TCRdb stores in-frame clones only, minus some. The profile shows roughly 2.4 million clones, around 95% of them singletons. Sample: naive CD4+ T cells sorted from blood. The origin of the receptors is a man between 18 and 35 years old in good health. Each CDR3 is given with its conserved first and last residue. The D gene is left open where the match is weak. Not all rows give a size; the values are once, few, many and, for expanded clones, a class.

d_call: NA
v_call: TRBV30
j_call: TRBJ1-2
clone_size: few
cdr3_aa: CAWSVQGYGYTF
cdr3_nt: TGTGCCTGGAGTGTACAGGGTTATGGCTACACCTTC

d_call: NA
v_call: TRBV30
j_call: TRBJ1-2
clone_size: NA
cdr3_aa: CALQNPNSNYGYTF
cdr3_nt: TGTGCCTTACAGAACCCCAACTCAAACTATGGCTACACCTTC

d_call: NA
v_call: TRBV10-3
j_call: TRBJ2-1
clone_size: once
cdr3_aa: CAISGRGLTGDEQFF
cdr3_nt: TGTGCCATCAGTGGACGGGGACTTACGGGGGATGAGCAGTTCTTC

d_call: NA
v_call: TRBV29-1
j_call: TRBJ2-5
clone_size: NA
cdr3_aa: CSVVSGQETQYF
cdr3_nt: TGCAGCGTTGTCTCGGGGCAAGAGACCCAGTACTTC

d_call: TRBD2
v_call: TRBV2
j_call: TRBJ2-2
clone_size: NA
cdr3_aa: CASSWGRGANTGELFF
cdr3_nt: TGTGCCAGCAGTTGGGGGAGGGGCGCGAACACCGGGGAGCTGTTTTTT

d_call: NA
v_call: TRBV29-1
j_call: TRBJ2-4
clone_size: few
cdr3_aa: CSVGAGGGNIQYF
cdr3_nt: TGCAGCGTTGGGGCAGGTGGTGGAAACATTCAGTACTTC

d_call: TRBD2
v_call: TRBV5-1
j_call: TRBJ2-7
clone_size: NA
cdr3_aa: CASSATSGSHEQYF
cdr3_nt: TGCGCCAGCAGCGCTACTAGCGGGAGCCACGAGCAGTACTTC

d_call: TRBD2
v_call: TRBV2
j_call: TRBJ2-1
clone_size: NA
cdr3_aa: CASRPGGYNEQFF
cdr3_nt: TGTGCCAGCAGACCGGGGGGTTACAATGAGCAGTTCTTC

d_call: NA
v_call: TRBV19
j_call: TRBJ1-5
clone_size: NA
cdr3_aa: CASSMGSQPQHF
cdr3_nt: TGTGCCAGTAGTATGGGTAGTCAGCCCCAGCATTTT

d_call: TRBD1
v_call: TRBV7-9
j_call: TRBJ2-3
clone_size: NA
cdr3_aa: CASSLDDRGYGDTQYF
cdr3_nt: TGTGCCAGCAGCTTAGATGACAGGGGGTATGGAGATACGCAGTATTTT